This TCR beta chain was captured by sequencing in a study of T cell responses to AZD1222 COVID-19 vaccine. Sequencing used immunoSEQ multiplex PCR; TCRdb keeps in-frame clones, though not all of them. The repertoire holds 85,000 to 120,000 clones, with 86% as singletons. This TCR was recovered from an adult in good health. This specimen consisted of peripheral blood, obtained on day 0 of AZD1222 vaccination.

CDR3 protein: CASRSAGYGYTF. Written as DNA, the CDR3 is TGTGCCAGCAGGTCTGCGGGTTATGGCTACACCTTC. V gene TRBV28 combines with J gene TRBJ1-2; no firm D call. CDR1 MDHEN and CDR2 SYDVKM come from the germline V gene. Trimming removed 6 bases at V and 5 bases at J, with 10 bases between. The length of the CDR3 is 12 residues.